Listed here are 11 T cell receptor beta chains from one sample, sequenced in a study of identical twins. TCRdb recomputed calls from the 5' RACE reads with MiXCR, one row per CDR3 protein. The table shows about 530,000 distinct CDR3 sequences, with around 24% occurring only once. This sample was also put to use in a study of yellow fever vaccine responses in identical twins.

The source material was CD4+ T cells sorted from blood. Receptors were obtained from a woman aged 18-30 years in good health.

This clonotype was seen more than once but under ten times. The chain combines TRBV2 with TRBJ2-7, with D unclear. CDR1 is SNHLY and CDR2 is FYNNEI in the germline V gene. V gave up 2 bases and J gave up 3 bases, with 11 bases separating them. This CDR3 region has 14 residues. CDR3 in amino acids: CASSERSIGYEQYF. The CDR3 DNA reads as TGTGCCAGCAGTGAAAGGTCAATAGGCTACGAGCAGTACTTC.

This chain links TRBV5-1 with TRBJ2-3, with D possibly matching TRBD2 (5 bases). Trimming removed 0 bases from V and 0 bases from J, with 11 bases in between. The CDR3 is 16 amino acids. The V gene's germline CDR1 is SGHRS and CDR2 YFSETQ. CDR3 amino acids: CASSLGELGSTDTQYF. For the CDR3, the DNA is TGCGCCAGCAGCTTGGGGGAACTAGGAAGCACAGATACGCAGTATTTT.

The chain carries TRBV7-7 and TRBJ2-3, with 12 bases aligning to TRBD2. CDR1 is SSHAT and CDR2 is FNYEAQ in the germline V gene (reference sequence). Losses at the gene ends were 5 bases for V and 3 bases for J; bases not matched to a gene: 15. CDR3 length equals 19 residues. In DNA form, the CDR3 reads TGTGCCAGCAGCCCAAGACTAGCGGGGGACCAAAGTCCTACAGATACGCAGTATTTT. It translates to CASSPRLAGDQSPTDTQYF.

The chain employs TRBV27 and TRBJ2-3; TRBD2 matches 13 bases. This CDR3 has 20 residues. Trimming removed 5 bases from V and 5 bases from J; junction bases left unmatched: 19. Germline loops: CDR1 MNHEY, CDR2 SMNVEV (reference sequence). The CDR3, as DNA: TGTGCCAGCAGTCCAAGACAGACCTCAGTAGGACTAGCGGGGGAAGATACGCAGTATTTT. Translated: CASSPRQTSVGLAGEDTQYF.

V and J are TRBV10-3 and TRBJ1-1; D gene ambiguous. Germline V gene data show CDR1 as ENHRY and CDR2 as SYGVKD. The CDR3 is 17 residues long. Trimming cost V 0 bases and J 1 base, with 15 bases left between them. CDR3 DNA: TGTGCCATCAGTGAGTCGAATATGGGCACAAGGAACACTGAAGCTTTCTTT. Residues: CAISESNMGTRNTEAFF.

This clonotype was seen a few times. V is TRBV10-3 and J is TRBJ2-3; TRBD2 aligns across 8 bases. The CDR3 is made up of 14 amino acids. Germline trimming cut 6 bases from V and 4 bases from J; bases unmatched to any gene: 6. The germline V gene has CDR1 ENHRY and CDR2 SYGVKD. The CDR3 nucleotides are TGTGCCATCAGGCCGGGACTAGTTGCAGATACGCAGTATTTT. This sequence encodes CAIRPGLVADTQYF.

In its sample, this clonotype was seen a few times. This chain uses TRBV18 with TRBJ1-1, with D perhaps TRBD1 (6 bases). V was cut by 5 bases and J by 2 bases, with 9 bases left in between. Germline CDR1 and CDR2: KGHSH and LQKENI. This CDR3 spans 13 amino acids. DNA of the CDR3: TGTGCCAGCTCATGGACAGAAAACACTGAAGCTTTCTTT. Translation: CASSWTENTEAFF.

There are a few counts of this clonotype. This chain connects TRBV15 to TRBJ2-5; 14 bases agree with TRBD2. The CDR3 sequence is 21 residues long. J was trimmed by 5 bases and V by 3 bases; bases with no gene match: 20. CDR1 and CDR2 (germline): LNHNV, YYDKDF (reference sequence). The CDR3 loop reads CATSRDLYMGTSGRISETQYF. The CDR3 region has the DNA TGTGCCACCAGCAGGGATCTCTACATGGGGACTAGCGGGAGAATTTCCGAGACCCAGTACTTC.

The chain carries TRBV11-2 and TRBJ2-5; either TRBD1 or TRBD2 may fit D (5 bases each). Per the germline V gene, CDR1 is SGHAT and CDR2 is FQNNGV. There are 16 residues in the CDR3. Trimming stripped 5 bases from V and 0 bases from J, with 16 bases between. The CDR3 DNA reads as TGTGCCAGCAGCACCCGGGACCTACATAACCAAGAGACCCAGTACTTC. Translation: CASSTRDLHNQETQYF.

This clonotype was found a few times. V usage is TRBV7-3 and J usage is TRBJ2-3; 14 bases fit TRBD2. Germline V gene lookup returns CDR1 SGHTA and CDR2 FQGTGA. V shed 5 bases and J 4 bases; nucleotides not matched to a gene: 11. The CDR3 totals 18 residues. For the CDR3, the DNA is TGTGCCAGCAGCGGGACTAGCGGGAGACTATTGGGACCAGATACGCAGTATTTT. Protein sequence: CASSGTSGRLLGPDTQYF.

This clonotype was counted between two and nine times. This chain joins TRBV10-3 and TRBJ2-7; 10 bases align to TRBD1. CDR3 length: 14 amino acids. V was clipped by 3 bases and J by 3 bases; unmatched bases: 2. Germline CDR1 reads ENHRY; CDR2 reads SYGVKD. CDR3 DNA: TGTGCCATCAGTGACCGGACAGGGGGCTACGAGCAGTACGTC. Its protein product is CAISDRTGGYEQYV.